This T cell receptor (beta chain) was found in a study of graft-versus-host responses after intestinal transplantation. Looking at the study overall: Transplants were multivisceral, liver-intestinal, or isolated intestinal. All recipients were given anti-thymocyte globulin induction, and tacrolimus and steroids were then administered for three to four years. Study-level findings and limits: Graft-donor T cell macrochimerism coincided with high graft-versus-host to host-versus-graft clonal ratios in allografts. Circulating GvH clone levels at their peak were associated with HvG declines (early post-transplant).

A word on this clone: Antigen: not known.

TCRdb keeps only in-frame clones here, not all; method: immunoSEQ multiplex PCR. The repertoire includes more than 75,000 clones, approximately 89% of them detected once, and 0.3% to 0.35% sits in the top ten. In germline, CDR1 is LNHNV, CDR2 YYDKDF (reference sequence). The ends were cut back, 3 bases at V and 0 bases at J, with 13 bases in the middle. The CDR3 consists of 16 residues. The input for sequencing was unstimulated CD4+ T cells sorted from spleen or lymph node cells, taken before transplant. The sequence came from a human donor who was the organ donor for an intestinal transplant. V is TRBV15 and J is TRBJ2-3, with D perhaps TRBD2 (6 bases). CDR3 DNA: TGTGCCACCAGCAGGGAGGGGAAAAGAAGCACAGATACGCAGTATTTT. It codes for CATSREGKRSTDTQYF.